Listed below are T cell receptor beta chains from one sample, sequenced in a study of shared clonotypes between healthy human individuals. Produced via immunoSEQ multiplex PCR; TCRdb's table is partial and in-frame only. Among around 2.1 million clones listed, approximately 94% were seen once. The specimen sequenced was naive CD8+ T cells from PBMCs. The receptors derive from a man between 18 and 35 years old in good health. Some clones in this sample may be carry-over from other donors' samples. Both conserved end residues are part of each CDR3. The D gene is left open where the match is weak. Clone size appears in some rows only: once, few, many, or a class for an expanded clone.

size: -; D: -; J: TRBJ2-4; V: TRBV14; length: 12; DNA: TGTGCCAGCAGCCAAGAGGCAAACATTCAGTACTTC; CDR3: CASSQEANIQYF
size: -; D: TRBD1; J: TRBJ1-2; V: TRBV20-1; length: 11; DNA: TGCAGTGCACCGACAGGGGGGCCCTACACCTTC; CDR3: CSAPTGGPYTF
size: once; D: -; J: TRBJ2-7; V: TRBV6-5; length: 15; DNA: TGTGCCAGCAGTTACGGGAAGGGAGGTCTCGACGAGCAGTACTTC; CDR3: CASSYGKGGLDEQYF
size: -; D: TRBD2; J: TRBJ2-2; V: TRBV13; length: 20; DNA: TGTGCCAGCAGCTTAGGCCTCTCTGAACTAGCGGGAGATAAAACCGGGGAGCTGTTTTTT; CDR3: CASSLGLSELAGDKTGELFF
size: -; D: TRBD1; J: TRBJ1-1; V: TRBV2; length: 17; DNA: TGTGCCAGCAGTGAAAGGACAGGGGCCTTTAATGGTAGTGAAGCTTTCTTT; CDR3: CASSERTGAFNGSEAFF
size: -; D: -; J: TRBJ1-2; V: TRBV12-5; length: 16; DNA: TGTGCTAGTGGTTTGGTACAAGTCGGGGCGGACTATGGCTACACCTTC; CDR3: CASGLVQVGADYGYTF
size: -; D: -; J: TRBJ2-7; V: TRBV11-2; length: 13; DNA: TGTGCCAGCAGCTTAGGGGCAGACTACGAGCAGTACTTC; CDR3: CASSLGADYEQYF
size: -; D: TRBD2; J: TRBJ2-3; V: TRBV9; length: 18; DNA: TGTGCCAGCAGCGTAGCTGAGGCTAGCGGGAGCCAAACAGATACGCAGTATTTT; CDR3: CASSVAEASGSQTDTQYF
size: -; D: -; J: TRBJ1-1; V: TRBV11-3; length: 13; DNA: TGTGCCAGCAGCTTGGACAGGAACACTGAAGCTTTCTTT; CDR3: CASSLDRNTEAFF
size: -; D: TRBD2; J: TRBJ2-5; V: TRBV6-5; length: 14; DNA: TGTGCCAGCAGTTACGGGACTAGCTTGGAGACCCAGTACTTC; CDR3: CASSYGTSLETQYF
size: few; D: -; J: TRBJ2-7; V: TRBV14; length: 11; DNA: TGTGCCAGCAGCCAAAGCTACGAGCAGTACTTC; CDR3: CASSQSYEQYF
size: -; D: -; J: TRBJ1-2; V: TRBV20-1; length: 10; DNA: TGCAGTGCCGACTCCTATGGCTACACCTTC; CDR3: CSADSYGYTF
size: -; D: -; J: TRBJ1-2; V: TRBV12-5; length: 13; DNA: TGTGCTAGCACACCAGGGAGCCTCTATGGCTACACCTTC; CDR3: CASTPGSLYGYTF
size: -; D: TRBD2; J: TRBJ2-1; V: TRBV7-3; length: 15; DNA: TGTGCCAGCAGCTTACTAGCGGGCCCCGCCAATGAGCAGTTCTTC; CDR3: CASSLLAGPANEQFF
size: -; D: -; J: TRBJ1-1; V: TRBV6-6; length: 13; DNA: TGTGCCAGCAGTAGCGGAGGGAACACTGAAGCTTTCTTT; CDR3: CASSSGGNTEAFF
size: -; D: -; J: TRBJ2-7; V: TRBV4-1; length: 13; DNA: TGCGCCAGCAGCCAGCCTTACTCCTACGAGCAGTACTTC; CDR3: CASSQPYSYEQYF
size: -; D: -; J: TRBJ2-7; V: TRBV28; length: 12; DNA: TGTGCCAGCAGTTTAGGAAACTACGAGCAGTACTTC; CDR3: CASSLGNYEQYF
size: -; D: -; J: TRBJ1-5; V: TRBV5-8; length: 13; DNA: TGTGCCAGCAACGGAGATAGCAATCAGCCCCAGCATTTT; CDR3: CASNGDSNQPQHF
size: -; D: TRBD1; J: TRBJ2-7; V: TRBV5-4; length: 14; DNA: TGTGCCAGCGGCAAGCCGGGGACAGAGTACGAGCAGTACTTC; CDR3: CASGKPGTEYEQYF
size: once; D: TRBD2; J: TRBJ2-7; V: TRBV7-9; length: 15; DNA: TGTGCCAGCAGCTTACCCCGGGGGGGGCCCTACGAGCAGTACTTC; CDR3: CASSLPRGGPYEQYF
size: -; D: -; J: TRBJ2-3; V: TRBV5-1; length: 14; DNA: TGCGCCAGCTCCGGATGGGGGGCCGCAGATACGCAGTATTTT; CDR3: CASSGWGAADTQYF
size: -; D: -; J: TRBJ2-5; V: TRBV10-3; length: 13; DNA: TGTGCCATCAGTGAAGAGCCTAAAGAGACCCAGTACTTC; CDR3: CAISEEPKETQYF
size: -; D: TRBD2; J: TRBJ2-7; V: TRBV2; length: 13; DNA: TGTGCCAGCCATAGCGGGAGGGCCTACGAGCAGTACTTC; CDR3: CASHSGRAYEQYF
size: -; D: TRBD2; J: TRBJ2-7; V: TRBV5-6; length: 13; DNA: TGTGCCAGCAGGACTAGCGGGACCCACGAGCAGTACTTC; CDR3: CASRTSGTHEQYF
size: few; D: -; J: TRBJ1-1; V: TRBV28; length: 13; DNA: TGTGCCAGCAGTGGTCGAATGAACACTGAAGCTTTCTTT; CDR3: CASSGRMNTEAFF
size: -; D: TRBD1; J: TRBJ1-2; V: TRBV30; length: 16; DNA: TGTGCCTGGTTCCGGGACAGTTTTTTCCTTAACTATGGCTACACCTTC; CDR3: CAWFRDSFFLNYGYTF
size: -; D: TRBD1; J: TRBJ2-1; V: TRBV9; length: 15; DNA: TGTGCCAGCAGCGTAGCTCTGGGACAGGGCTATGAGCAGTTCTTC; CDR3: CASSVALGQGYEQFF
size: -; D: -; J: TRBJ2-5; V: TRBV7-3; length: 14; DNA: TGTGCCAGCAGTTCACAGGGTGGGCAAGAGACCCAGTACTTC; CDR3: CASSSQGGQETQYF
size: -; D: -; J: TRBJ2-3; V: TRBV5-4; length: 14; DNA: TGTGCCAGCAGGGACTATCGACGCACAGATACGCAGTATTTT; CDR3: CASRDYRRTDTQYF
size: -; D: -; J: TRBJ2-7; V: TRBV7-9; length: 11; DNA: TGTGCCAGCAGCTCTCGCGGGGAGCAGTACTTC; CDR3: CASSSRGEQYF
size: -; D: -; J: TRBJ2-1; V: TRBV11-3; length: 15; DNA: TGTGCCAGCAGCTTAGATTCGGGGGTGGGGAATGAGCAGTTCTTC; CDR3: CASSLDSGVGNEQFF
size: -; D: -; J: TRBJ2-3; V: TRBV5-5; length: 14; DNA: TGTGCCAGCAGCTTGGCGAGTGGGTTGGATACGCAGTATTTT; CDR3: CASSLASGLDTQYF
size: -; D: -; J: TRBJ1-4; V: TRBV28; length: 16; DNA: TGTGCCAGCAGTTTTGGGGCAGAAGCAACTAATGAAAAACTGTTTTTT; CDR3: CASSFGAEATNEKLFF
size: -; D: -; J: TRBJ1-3; V: TRBV27; length: 11; DNA: TGTGCCAGCTGGGGGGTGGACACCATATATTTT; CDR3: CASWGVDTIYF
size: -; D: -; J: TRBJ2-1; V: TRBV7-9; length: 12; DNA: TGTGCCAGCAGCTTCGGAGAGAATGAGCAGTTCTTC; CDR3: CASSFGENEQFF
size: -; D: -; J: TRBJ2-7; V: TRBV2; length: 14; DNA: TGTGCCAGCAGGATGACAGACGAAGCCTACGAGCAGTACTTC; CDR3: CASRMTDEAYEQYF
size: once; D: -; J: TRBJ1-1; V: TRBV7-3; length: 13; DNA: TGTGCCAGCAGCTTGGGCTATTCTACTGAAGCTTTCTTT; CDR3: CASSLGYSTEAFF
size: -; D: TRBD2; J: TRBJ2-1; V: TRBV5-5; length: 16; DNA: TGTGCCAGCAGCTTGGATGGCGGGAGCGCATACAATGAGCAGTTCTTC; CDR3: CASSLDGGSAYNEQFF
size: -; D: -; J: TRBJ1-5; V: TRBV15; length: 16; DNA: TGTGCCACCAGCAGAGAAGTAGGTGATATGAGTCAGCCCCAGCATTTT; CDR3: CATSREVGDMSQPQHF
size: once; D: -; J: TRBJ1-3; V: TRBV28; length: 15; DNA: TGTGCCACCAGGGGCCTGGCGAGCTCTGGAAACACCATATATTTT; CDR3: CATRGLASSGNTIYF
size: -; D: TRBD1; J: TRBJ2-7; V: TRBV7-2; length: 15; DNA: TGTGCCAGCAGCTTAATAACAGGGGGCTCCTACGAGCAGTACTTC; CDR3: CASSLITGGSYEQYF
size: -; D: TRBD1; J: TRBJ2-7; V: TRBV7-9; length: 14; DNA: TGTGCCAGCAGCTCGGGACAGGGGGGCAACGAGCAGTACTTC; CDR3: CASSSGQGGNEQYF
size: few; D: -; J: TRBJ1-1; V: TRBV7-9; length: 13; DNA: TGTGCCAGCAGCATTGACACTTTCACTGAAGCTTTCTTT; CDR3: CASSIDTFTEAFF
size: -; D: TRBD2; J: TRBJ2-7; V: TRBV27; length: 13; DNA: TGTGCCAGCAAACTAGCGGGAGGAAGGGAGCAGTACTTC; CDR3: CASKLAGGREQYF
size: -; D: -; J: TRBJ2-7; V: TRBV2; length: 13; DNA: TGTGCCAGCAGTGTGAGGGCTGAGGACGAGCAGTACTTC; CDR3: CASSVRAEDEQYF
size: -; D: -; J: TRBJ2-3; V: TRBV7-2; length: 14; DNA: TGTGCCAGCAGCTACCCTCTTAAGGCCGATACGCAGTATTTT; CDR3: CASSYPLKADTQYF
size: -; D: TRBD1; J: TRBJ2-1; V: TRBV7-7; length: 13; DNA: TGTGCCAGCAGCCCGGACAGGGGCGGTGAGCAGTTCTTC; CDR3: CASSPDRGGEQFF
size: -; D: -; J: TRBJ2-7; V: TRBV10-3; length: 14; DNA: TGTGCCATCACACCCGCGGGTGAGGCTTACGAGCAGTACTTC; CDR3: CAITPAGEAYEQYF
size: once; D: -; J: TRBJ1-5; V: TRBV27; length: 14; DNA: TGTGCCAGCGGACTACAGGGCTCCACTCAGCCCCAGCATTTT; CDR3: CASGLQGSTQPQHF
size: -; D: TRBD1; J: TRBJ1-2; V: TRBV18; length: 15; DNA: TGTGCCAGCTCACCTGACAGGGGTAATTTGTATGGCTACACCTTC; CDR3: CASSPDRGNLYGYTF
size: -; D: TRBD1; J: TRBJ2-7; V: TRBV28; length: 14; DNA: TGTGCCAGCAGTTTTTCGGGACAGTCCTACGAGCAGTACTTC; CDR3: CASSFSGQSYEQYF
size: once; D: -; J: TRBJ2-5; V: TRBV19; length: 15; DNA: TGTGCCAGTAGTTCCCGTCAGGGGTGGAGAGAGACCCAGTACTTC; CDR3: CASSSRQGWRETQYF
size: -; D: -; J: TRBJ2-1; V: TRBV7-9; length: 11; DNA: TGTGCCAGCAGCCTCAGCAATGAGCAGTTCTTC; CDR3: CASSLSNEQFF